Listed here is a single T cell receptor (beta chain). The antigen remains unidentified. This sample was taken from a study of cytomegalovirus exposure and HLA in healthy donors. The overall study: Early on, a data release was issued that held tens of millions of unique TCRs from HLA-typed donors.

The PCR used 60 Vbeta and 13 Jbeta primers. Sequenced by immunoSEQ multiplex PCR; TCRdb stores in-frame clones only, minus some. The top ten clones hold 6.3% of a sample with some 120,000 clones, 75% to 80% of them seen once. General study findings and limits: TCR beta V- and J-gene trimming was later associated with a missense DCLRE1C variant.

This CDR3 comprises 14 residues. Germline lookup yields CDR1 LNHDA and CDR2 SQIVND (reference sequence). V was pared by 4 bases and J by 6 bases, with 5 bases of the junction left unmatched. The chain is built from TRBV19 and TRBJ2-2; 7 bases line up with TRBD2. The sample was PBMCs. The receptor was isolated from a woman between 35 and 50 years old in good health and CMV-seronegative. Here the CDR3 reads CASSREGPSGELFF. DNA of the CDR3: TGTGCCAGTAGTAGGGAGGGCCCTTCCGGGGAGCTGTTTTTT.